A single TCR beta chain is shown here with its context. Per the original methods: Cell counts per sample came from amplifying reference gene primers. TCRdb's table, derived via immunoSEQ multiplex PCR, lists solely in-frame clones and lacks some. The V and J calls and clone size come from that table; D and trimming were worked out from the DNA. This table holds 65,000 to 75,000 clones, approximately 91% found once. This entry is derived from a study of blood T cell repertoires in COVID-19. The overall study: T cells, B-cell-depleted T cells, or PBMCs supplied cDNA or gDNA.

Germline trimming cut 4 bases from V and 6 bases from J; bases unmatched to any gene: 4. In germline, CDR1 is SGHTA, CDR2 FQGTGA. CDR3 length equals 13 residues. The TCR was taken from a human donor with active COVID-19. The donor label of this sample is uncertain. The sequencing sample was made of peripheral blood. The V gene is TRBV7-3, the J gene TRBJ1-2, with 8 bases aligning to TRBD1. The CDR3 loop reads CASSSGQADGYTF. CDR3 DNA sequence: TGTGCCAGCAGCTCGGGACAGGCCGATGGCTACACCTTC. The variable domain in full, with the rest retrieved from reference TRBV7-3 and TRBJ1-2, is GAGVSQTPSNKVTEKGKYVELRCDPISGHTALYWYRQSLGQGPEFLIYFQGTGAADDSGLPNDRFFAVRPEGSVSTLKIQRTERGDSAVYLCASSSGQADGYTFGSGTRLTVV.